The T cell receptor (beta chain) under discussion was sequenced for a study of T cell responses to AZD1222 COVID-19 vaccine. General study findings and limits: Spike-specific TCR depth and breadth grew after two AZD1222 doses. Repertoire sampling occurred only after the peak T cell response. Clonal diversity may have been underestimated, and the donors were mostly white British, with more females than males.

Notes on this clone: Its antigen is unknown.

The V and J ends lost 1 base and 3 bases, in that order; junction bases with no gene match: 5. The CDR3 is 15 residues long. Germline-derived CDR1 and CDR2 are SGHTA and FQGNSA. Data came from immunoSEQ multiplex PCR; TCRdb stores just in-frame clones and leaves some out. The table includes 75,000 to 95,000 clones, approximately 90% detected once. V is TRBV7-2 and J is TRBJ1-2; TRBD1 matches 7 bases. This specimen consisted of peripheral blood, obtained 28 days after the second dose of the MenACWY control vaccine. This receptor was taken from an adult who received the MenACWY meningococcal vaccine as a control. The DNA for the CDR3 is TGTGCCAGCAGCTTAGGGGCAGGGGGGGACTATGGCTACACCTTC. It yields the protein CASSLGAGGDYGYTF.